This T cell receptor (beta chain) was captured in a study of cytomegalovirus exposure and HLA in healthy donors. Turning to the study itself: It was reported in a later analysis that the 120 validation repertoires used the same platform as the approximately 670 first-cohort repertoires.

V lost 3 bases, J lost 3 bases, and 3 bases stayed unmatched. Germline CDR1 and CDR2: LNHDA and SQIVND (reference sequence). The CDR3 is made up of 15 amino acids. Clones were read by immunoSEQ multiplex PCR, and TCRdb kept only the in-frame ones, dropping some. The table shows 100,000 or so clones, with 86% occurring only once. This TCR derives from a woman under 30 in good health and CMV-seropositive. The material sequenced was PBMCs. V gene TRBV19 combines with J gene TRBJ1-5; TRBD1 matches at 9 bases. The CDR3 is CASSIGTGSNQPQHF. CDR3 nucleotides: TGTGCCAGTAGTATCGGGACAGGGTCCAATCAGCCCCAGCATTTT. Drawing the rest from reference TRBV19 and TRBJ1-5, the complete variable domain is DGGITQSPKYLFRKEGQNVTLSCEQNLNHDAMYWYRQDPGQGLRLIYYSQIVNDFQKGDIAEGYSVSREKKESFPLTVTSAQKNPTAFYLCASSIGTGSNQPQHFGDGTRLSIL.